This T cell receptor beta chain was recovered during a study of T-cell memory formation after mild COVID-19. General study points: Day 15 to 85 contracting clones showed balanced CD4/CD8; later expanders leaned CD4+.

Remarks on this clonotype: As yet, its antigen is unknown.

5'RACE with constant-segment primers yielded barcoded, UMI-tagged TCR alpha and TCR beta cDNA libraries. TCRdb ran MiXCR on the 5' RACE reads and lists one entry per CDR3 protein. The sample records some 130,000 distinct CDR3 sequences, about a sixth being singletons. There are 14 residues in the CDR3. V was clipped by 0 bases and J by 10 bases, with 13 bases between them. The germline V gene encodes CDR1 SGHTA and CDR2 FQGNSA. Sequencing was done on a sample of PBMCs or a T cell subset sorted from them (not recorded which). The clonotype originates from a man aged 18 to 35 who had mild COVID-19 (a few samples of this study predate the infection). Cell type and time point are not known. V and J are TRBV7-2 and TRBJ2-1; D may be TRBD1 (5 bases). The CDR3 loop is CASSLAPRVGEQFF. The CDR3 nucleotides read TGTGCCAGCAGCTTAGCGCCCAGGGTCGGGGAGCAGTTCTTC.